These 32 T cell receptor beta chains were sequenced from one sample in a study of blood T cell repertoires in COVID-19. This table comes from immunoSEQ multiplex PCR, and its TCRdb copy is limited to in-frame clones, with some not included. Among roughly 34,000 clones, roughly 78% were seen once, and the ten largest hold roughly 14%. Input material: peripheral blood. These receptors were collected from a woman between 70 and 85 years old with acute or convalescent COVID-19.

The chain carries TRBV11-3 and TRBJ2-3, with a weak D call TRBD2 (6 bases). V was trimmed by 3 bases and J by 0 bases, leaving 10 bases between them. This CDR3 spans 15 amino acids. The germline V gene has CDR1 SGHNT and CDR2 YENEEA. The CDR3 nucleotides are TGTGCCAGCAGCTTGGTCGGGAGTAGCACAGATACGCAGTATTTT. Translating it yields CASSLVGSSTDTQYF. Full variable domain (missing parts from reference TRBV11-3 and TRBJ2-3): EAGVVQSPRYKIIEKKQPVAFWCNPISGHNTLYWYLQNLGQGPELLIRYENEEAVDDSQLPKDRFSAERLKGVDSTLKIQPAELGDSAVYLCASSLVGSSTDTQYFGPGTRLTVL.

This chain connects TRBV12-3 or TRBV12-4 to TRBJ1-1, with 7 bases that match TRBD1. CDR3 length: 13 amino acids. J gave up 6 bases and V 6 bases, and 7 bases lay outside the gene matches. The CDR3 region is CASSYRGRPEAFF. The CDR3 bases are TGTGCCAGCAGCTACAGGGGAAGGCCTGAAGCTTTCTTT.

The chain has TRBV9 and TRBJ2-7; D uncertain. The CDR3 covers 10 residues. Germline CDR1 SGDLS, CDR2 YYNGEE. V was shortened by 6 bases and J by 6 bases, with 7 bases between the two germline ends. CDR3 sequence reads: CASKNSEQYF. In DNA form, the CDR3 reads TGTGCCAGCAAGAACAGCGAGCAGTACTTC.

This clone was counted once. This chain links TRBV28 with TRBJ1-5; perhaps TRBD1 as D (5 bases). This CDR3 has 18 amino acids. V shed 1 base and J shed 2 bases, with 18 bases lying between them. Germline assignment: CDR1 MDHEN and CDR2 SYDVKM. CDR3 protein: CASSLLPGRFDGNQPQHF. CDR3 nucleotide sequence: TGTGCCAGCAGTTTATTACCAGGGAGGTTCGATGGCAATCAGCCCCAGCATTTT.

This sequence joins TRBV29-1 and TRBJ1-4; no clear D gene. Germline-derived CDR1 and CDR2 are SQVTM and ANQGSEA. With 7 bases removed from V and 4 bases from J, the gap between germline ends came to 4 bases. CDR3 size: 10 residues. Here the CDR3 reads CSAGNEKLFF. CDR3 DNA sequence: TGCAGCGCCGGTAATGAAAAACTGTTTTTT.

J is TRBJ2-1 and V is TRBV28; 15 positions match TRBD2. The CDR3 covers 21 residues. After removal of 3 bases from V and 5 bases from J, the junction contained 17 bases not matched to a gene. Per the germline V gene, CDR1 is MDHEN and CDR2 is SYDVKM. The CDR3 sequence: CASSFNPGLAGGQGRHNEQFF. CDR3 sequence (DNA): TGTGCCAGCAGTTTCAATCCCGGACTAGCGGGAGGGCAGGGAAGGCACAATGAGCAGTTCTTC.

CDR3 sequence: CASTGTGYGYTF. The CDR3, as DNA: TGTGCCAGTACCGGGACAGGCTATGGCTACACCTTC. The V gene is TRBV7-9, the J gene TRBJ1-2; 8 nucleotides align to TRBD1. The CDR3 spans 12 residues. Trimming cost V 9 bases and J 4 bases; bases outside gene matches: 4. CDR1 is SEHNR, CDR2 FQNEAQ, per germline (reference sequence).

The chain employs TRBV3-1 (or the pseudogene TRBV3-2) and TRBJ2-5; maybe TRBD2 (5 bases). There are 14 residues in the CDR3. Germline V CDR1 and CDR2: LGHDT, YNNKEL (reference sequence). V was pared by 3 bases and J by 5 bases, with 13 bases between. The CDR3 coding sequence is TGTGCCAGCAGCCAGTCTAGCTCTGGTGAGACCCAGTACTTC. It translates to CASSQSSSGETQYF.

This chain links TRBV27 with TRBJ2-3; TRBD2 aligns across 13 bases. The CDR3 runs to 18 residues. V shed 5 bases, J shed 1 base, and the junction held 9 bases outside the gene matches. CDR1 is MNHEY and CDR2 is SMNVEV in the germline V gene (reference sequence). CDR3 residues: CASSQRLAGGWGTDTQYF. In nucleotides, the CDR3 is TGTGCCAGCAGTCAAAGACTAGCGGGGGGTTGGGGCACAGATACGCAGTATTTT.

The sample holds one count of this clone. The V gene is TRBV5-6, the J gene TRBJ2-6, with D tentatively TRBD1 (6 bases). This CDR3 is built from 17 residues. V was pared by 2 bases and J by 0 bases, with 12 bases between. CDR1 and CDR2 (germline): SGHDT, YYEEEE. The CDR3 spells CASSLTGYYSGANVLTF. In nucleotides, the CDR3 is TGTGCCAGCAGCTTAACAGGGTATTACTCTGGGGCCAACGTCCTGACTTTC.

This clone was detected only once. The chain is built from TRBV3-1 (or the pseudogene TRBV3-2) and TRBJ2-7; 10 bases fit TRBD2. Germline loops: CDR1 LGHDT, CDR2 YNNKEL (reference sequence). V shed 10 bases, J shed 4 bases, and the junction held 7 bases outside the gene matches. The CDR3 extends over 13 amino acids. In nucleotides, the CDR3 is TGTGCCATTGGGACTAGCGAAGGTTACGAGCAGTACTTC. It yields the protein CAIGTSEGYEQYF.

CDR3 in amino acids: CASSGTSGRSYNEQFF. As DNA, the CDR3 is TGTGCCAGCAGCGGAACTAGCGGGAGGTCGTACAATGAGCAGTTCTTC. This sequence joins TRBV9 and TRBJ2-1; TRBD2 agrees at 12 bases. V trimming: 3 bases; J trimming: 4 bases; junction bases outside the gene matches: 5. The CDR3 is 16 residues long. The germline gives CDR1 SGDLS, CDR2 YYNGEE.

The gene calls are TRBV7-8 and TRBJ1-5; TRBD1 might be the D (5 bases). Trimming took off 1 base at V and 5 bases at J, with 6 bases between the two ends. CDR3 length: 13 residues. CDR1 SGHVS and CDR2 FQNEAQ come from the germline V gene. The CDR3 here is CASSLVGDQPQHF. DNA for the CDR3: TGTGCCAGCAGCTTAGTAGGGGATCAGCCCCAGCATTTT.

The rearrangement uses TRBV5-1 and TRBJ1-2; possibly TRBD1 for D (5 bases). V was pared by 3 bases and J by 4 bases, with 10 bases between. Germline V gene sequence: CDR1 SGHRS, CDR2 YFSETQ. This CDR3 spans 13 amino acids. The CDR3 DNA is TGCGCCAGCAGCTCTCGGACAAGCTATGGCTACACCTTC. Translating it yields CASSSRTSYGYTF.

The rearrangement links TRBV7-6 to TRBJ2-1, with a weak D call TRBD1 (6 bases). The length of the CDR3 is 13 residues. Germline V gives CDR1 SGHVS, CDR2 FNYEAQ. Trimming cost V 5 bases and J 14 bases, with 19 bases left between them. CDR3: CASSARDTGPEFF. The CDR3 DNA follows: TGTGCCAGCAGCGCCCGGGACACAGGACCGGAGTTCTTC.

This chain links TRBV3-1 (or the pseudogene TRBV3-2) with TRBJ1-1; tentatively, D is TRBD1 (5 bases). The germline gives CDR1 LGHDT, CDR2 YNNKEL (reference sequence). This CDR3 contains 11 residues. The V end was cut by 2 bases, the J end by 9 bases, with 7 bases between. The CDR3 spells CASSQQGQAFF. Written as DNA, the CDR3 is TGTGCCAGCAGCCAACAGGGTCAAGCTTTCTTT.

J is TRBJ2-1 and V is TRBV3-1 (or the pseudogene TRBV3-2), with 14 bases lining up with TRBD2. The germline gives CDR1 LGHDT, CDR2 YNNKEL (reference sequence). The CDR3 extends over 15 amino acids. After removal of 6 bases from V and 8 bases from J, the junction contained 6 bases not matched to a gene. This CDR3 reads CASRTSGGAVDEQFF. CDR3 sequence (DNA): TGTGCCAGCAGGACTAGCGGGGGGGCGGTTGATGAGCAGTTCTTC.

This sequence joins TRBV19 and TRBJ1-1, with unresolved D. The CDR3 length is 13 residues. The germline V and J ends were trimmed by 5 bases and 0 bases, with 7 bases remaining between them. Germline loops: CDR1 LNHDA, CDR2 SQIVND (reference sequence). The CDR3 DNA follows: TGTGCCAGTAGTTCGGGGATGAACACTGAAGCTTTCTTT. This sequence encodes CASSSGMNTEAFF.

The chain joins TRBV28 to TRBJ1-1; D might be TRBD1 (5 bases). This CDR3 has 12 amino acids. The V end lost 8 bases, the J end lost 6 bases, and 13 bases lay between the germline ends. Germline lookup yields CDR1 MDHEN and CDR2 SYDVKM. CDR3 loop: CASGSTAPEAFF. The CDR3 nucleotides are TGTGCCAGCGGTTCGACAGCTCCTGAAGCTTTCTTT. Combining the CDR3 with reference TRBV28 and TRBJ1-1 gives the whole variable domain DVKVTQSSRYLVKRTGEKVFLECVQDMDHENMFWYRQDPGLGLRLIYFSYDVKMKEKGDIPEGYSVSREKKERFSLILESASTNQTSMYLCASGSTAPEAFFGQGTRLTVV.

The chain carries TRBV9 and TRBJ1-1; 7 bases align to TRBD1. From germline, CDR1 is SGDLS and CDR2 YYNGEE. This CDR3 contains 15 residues. The V segment lost 1 base and the J segment 5 bases; nucleotides outside the gene matches: 8. The CDR3 coding sequence is TGTGCCAGCAGCGTACTGACAGGGCAGGGGACTGAAGCTTTCTTT. This translates into CASSVLTGQGTEAFF.

This chain uses TRBV3-1 (or the pseudogene TRBV3-2) with TRBJ2-3; 14 bases fit TRBD2. Germline CDR1 is LGHDT and CDR2 is YNNKEL (reference sequence). With 4 bases clipped from V and 0 bases from J, the junction kept 6 bases outside the gene matches. The CDR3 is 18 amino acids. DNA of the CDR3: TGTGCCAGCAGCCTAGGGACTAGCGGGAGTCGGAGCACAGATACGCAGTATTTT. Translated, it gives CASSLGTSGSRSTDTQYF.

V gene TRBV19 combines with J gene TRBJ1-2; TRBD1 might be the D (6 bases). This CDR3 is built from 14 residues. V dropped 2 bases and J dropped 4 bases, with 11 bases sitting between them. CDR1 is LNHDA and CDR2 is SQIVND in the germline V gene (reference sequence). The CDR3 spells CASSITQGTYGYTF. The CDR3 DNA reads as TGTGCCAGTAGTATAACGCAGGGGACCTATGGCTACACCTTC.

The rearrangement uses TRBV6-6 and TRBJ2-5; no firm D call. Looked up from germline, CDR1 is MNHNY and CDR2 is SVGAGI (reference sequence). The CDR3 is 14 residues long. Trimming removed 1 base at V and 1 base at J, with 7 bases between. The CDR3 DNA follows: TGTGCCAGCAGTTACTTTCTGTTCCAAGAGACCCAGTACTTC. Protein product: CASSYFLFQETQYF.

This sequence joins TRBV27 and TRBJ2-7; TRBD1 aligns across 7 bases. The CDR3 is 15 amino acids. The V and J ends lost 7 bases and 0 bases, in that order; junction bases with no gene match: 9. Germline V gives CDR1 MNHEY, CDR2 SMNVEV (reference sequence). The CDR3 sequence is CASTPSTGRSYEQYF. The CDR3 DNA sequence: TGTGCCAGCACCCCGTCGACAGGGCGCTCCTACGAGCAGTACTTC.

This clone was seen only a few times. V and J are TRBV6-5 and TRBJ2-7; TRBD1 aligns across 9 bases. Trimming removed 6 bases from V and 5 bases from J; junction bases left unmatched: 8. This CDR3 has 14 residues. CDR1 MNHEY and CDR2 SVGAGI come from the germline V gene. DNA of the CDR3: TGTGCCAGCAGCAGGGACAGGGAAAAGAACGAGCAGTACTTC. Protein sequence: CASSRDREKNEQYF.

V and J are TRBV12-2 and TRBJ1-1; TRBD1 is taken as the D call from the table, unchecked against the DNA. TRBV12-2 corresponds to a pseudogene. The CDR3 loop spans 16 amino acids. CDR3 residues: CASRPDRGDINTEAFF. The CDR3 nucleotides read TGTGCAAGTCGCCCGGACAGGGGGGATATAAACACTGAAGCTTTCTTT.

This clone was seen once. V usage is TRBV18 and J usage is TRBJ1-2; TRBD1 aligns across 7 bases. Unmatched junction bases numbered 0, after V lost 2 bases and J lost 0 bases. The germline V gene encodes CDR1 KGHSH and CDR2 LQKENI. The CDR3 is made up of 14 amino acids. CDR3 DNA: TGTGCCAGCTCACCAGGGACAGCTAACTATGGCTACACCTTC. Protein: CASSPGTANYGYTF.

V usage is TRBV10-3 and J usage is TRBJ2-1; maybe TRBD2 (5 bases). V lost 0 bases and J 0 bases, leaving 9 bases between the germline ends. The germline gives CDR1 ENHRY, CDR2 SYGVKD. This CDR3 comprises 16 residues. In DNA form, the CDR3 reads TGTGCCATCAGTGAGTCTAGCGAGAGCTCCTACAATGAGCAGTTCTTC. This sequence encodes CAISESSESSYNEQFF.

This rearrangement joins TRBV15 to TRBJ1-1; D may be TRBD1 (6 bases). The CDR3 is 15 amino acids. The germline CDR1 and CDR2 sequences are LNHNV and YYDKDF (reference sequence). V was pared by 0 bases and J by 10 bases, with 18 bases between. CDR3 nucleotides: TGTGCCACCAGCAGAGATCCGGGCCAGGGGAGAAGAGCTTTCTTT. This translates into CATSRDPGQGRRAFF.

The chain is built from TRBV10-3 and TRBJ1-1, with 7 bases fitting TRBD1. Trimming removed 5 bases from V and 10 bases from J; junction bases left unmatched: 13. This CDR3 region has 14 residues. Germline V gene sequence: CDR1 ENHRY, CDR2 SYGVKD. The CDR3 loop is CAISPGRQGLIAFF. In DNA, the CDR3 is TGTGCCATCAGTCCGGGCCGACAGGGATTGATAGCTTTCTTT.

CDR3 loop: CASSQGDSYNEQFF. The CDR3 DNA follows: TGTGCCAGCAGCCAGGGGGACTCCTACAATGAGCAGTTCTTC. The rearrangement uses TRBV2 and TRBJ2-1, with TRBD1 matching over 7 bases. V shed 6 bases and J 0 bases; nucleotides not matched to a gene: 2. CDR1 is SNHLY, CDR2 FYNNEI, per germline. This CDR3 has 14 amino acids.

The chain has TRBV3-1 (or the pseudogene TRBV3-2) and TRBJ1-1; 7 positions match TRBD1. Germline CDR1 is LGHDT and CDR2 is YNNKEL (reference sequence). The CDR3 loop spans 13 amino acids. V lost 3 bases to trimming and J lost 3 bases; unmatched junction nucleotides: 1. As DNA, the CDR3 is TGTGCCAGCAGCCACGGGACAGACACTGAAGCTTTCTTT. Protein sequence: CASSHGTDTEAFF.